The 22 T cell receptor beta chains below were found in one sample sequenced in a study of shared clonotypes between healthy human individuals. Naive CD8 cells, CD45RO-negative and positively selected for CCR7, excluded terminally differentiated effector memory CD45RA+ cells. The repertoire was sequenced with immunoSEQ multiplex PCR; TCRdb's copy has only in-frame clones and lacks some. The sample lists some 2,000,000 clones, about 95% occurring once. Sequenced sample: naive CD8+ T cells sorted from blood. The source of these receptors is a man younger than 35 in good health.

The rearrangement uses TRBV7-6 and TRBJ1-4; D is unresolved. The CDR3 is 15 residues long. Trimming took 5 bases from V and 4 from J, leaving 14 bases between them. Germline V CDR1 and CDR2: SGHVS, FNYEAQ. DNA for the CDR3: TGTGCCAGCAGCGACGGACGGTCCAGTAATGAAAAACTGTTTTTT. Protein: CASSDGRSSNEKLFF.

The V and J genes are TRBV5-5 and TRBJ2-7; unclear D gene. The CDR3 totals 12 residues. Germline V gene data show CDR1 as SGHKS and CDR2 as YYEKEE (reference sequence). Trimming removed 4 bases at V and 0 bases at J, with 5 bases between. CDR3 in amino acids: CASSVSSYEQYF. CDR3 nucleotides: TGTGCCAGCAGCGTTAGCTCCTACGAGCAGTACTTC.

CDR3 coding DNA: TGTGCCAGTGGGACCACGATATACAATGAGCAGTTCTTC. Translated, it gives CASGTTIYNEQFF. V usage is TRBV7-9 and J usage is TRBJ2-1, with D perhaps TRBD1 or TRBD2 (5 bases each). Germline V lookup: CDR1 SEHNR, CDR2 FQNEAQ (reference sequence). V was trimmed by 9 bases and J by 4 bases, leaving 13 bases between them. The length of the CDR3 is 13 residues.

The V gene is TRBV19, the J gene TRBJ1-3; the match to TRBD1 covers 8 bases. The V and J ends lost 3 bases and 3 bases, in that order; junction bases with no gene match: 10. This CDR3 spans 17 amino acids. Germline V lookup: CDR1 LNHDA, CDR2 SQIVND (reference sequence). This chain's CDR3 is CASSMSSRGLFGNTIYF. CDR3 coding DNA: TGTGCCAGTAGTATGTCTTCCAGGGGGCTTTTTGGAAACACCATATATTTT.

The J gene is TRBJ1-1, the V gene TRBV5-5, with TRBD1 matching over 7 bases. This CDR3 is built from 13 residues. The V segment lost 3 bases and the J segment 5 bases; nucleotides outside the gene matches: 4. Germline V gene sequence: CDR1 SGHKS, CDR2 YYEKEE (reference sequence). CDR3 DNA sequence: TGTGCCAGCAGCTACGGGACAGTTACTGAAGCTTTCTTT. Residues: CASSYGTVTEAFF.

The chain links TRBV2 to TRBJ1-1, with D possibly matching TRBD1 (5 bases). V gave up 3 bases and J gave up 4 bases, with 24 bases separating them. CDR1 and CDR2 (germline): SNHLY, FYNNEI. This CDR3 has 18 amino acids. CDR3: CASSDSVGTLASGTEAFF. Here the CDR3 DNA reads TGTGCCAGCAGTGATAGTGTAGGGACCCTAGCCTCGGGCACTGAAGCTTTCTTT.

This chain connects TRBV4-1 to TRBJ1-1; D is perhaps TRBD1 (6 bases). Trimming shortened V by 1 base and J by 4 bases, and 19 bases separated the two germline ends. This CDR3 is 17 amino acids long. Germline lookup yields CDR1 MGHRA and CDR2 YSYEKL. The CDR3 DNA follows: TGCGCCAGCAGCCAAGCTGGGGGCGCCCGTGGCGGCACTGAAGCTTTCTTT. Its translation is CASSQAGGARGGTEAFF.

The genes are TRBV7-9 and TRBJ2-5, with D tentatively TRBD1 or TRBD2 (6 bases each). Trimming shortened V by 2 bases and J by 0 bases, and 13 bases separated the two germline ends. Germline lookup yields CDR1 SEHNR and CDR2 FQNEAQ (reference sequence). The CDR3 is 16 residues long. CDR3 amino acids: CASSLWGRGNQETQYF. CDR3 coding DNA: TGTGCCAGCAGCTTATGGGGGCGGGGCAACCAAGAGACCCAGTACTTC.

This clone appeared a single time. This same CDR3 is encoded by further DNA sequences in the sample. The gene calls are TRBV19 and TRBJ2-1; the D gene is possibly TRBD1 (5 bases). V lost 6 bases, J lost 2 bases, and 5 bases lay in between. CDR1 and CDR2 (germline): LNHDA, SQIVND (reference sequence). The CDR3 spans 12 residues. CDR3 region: CASRGPYNEQFF. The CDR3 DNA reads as TGTGCCAGTAGGGGGCCCTACAATGAGCAGTTCTTC.

The CDR3 protein is CASSQVYAANTEAFF. The CDR3 nucleotides are TGCGCCAGCAGCCAAGTTTACGCGGCGAACACTGAAGCTTTCTTT. The chain has TRBV4-3 and TRBJ1-1; no firm D call. V was pared by 1 base and J by 1 base, with 10 bases between. The germline V gene has CDR1 LGHNA and CDR2 YSLEER. The CDR3 has 15 residues.

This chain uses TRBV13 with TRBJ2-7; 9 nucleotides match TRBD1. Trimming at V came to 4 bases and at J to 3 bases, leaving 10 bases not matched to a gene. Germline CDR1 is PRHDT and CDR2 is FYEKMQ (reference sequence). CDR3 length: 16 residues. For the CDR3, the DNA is TGTGCCAGCAGCTGGGGGGGACAGGGTCCGGGCTACGAGCAGTACTTC. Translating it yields CASSWGGQGPGYEQYF. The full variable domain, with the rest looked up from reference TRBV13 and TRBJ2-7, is AAGVIQSPRHLIKEKRETATLKCYPIPRHDTVYWYQQGPGQDPQFLISFYEKMQSDKGSIPDRFSAQQFSDYHSELNMSSLELGDSALYFCASSWGGQGPGYEQYFGPGTRLTVT.

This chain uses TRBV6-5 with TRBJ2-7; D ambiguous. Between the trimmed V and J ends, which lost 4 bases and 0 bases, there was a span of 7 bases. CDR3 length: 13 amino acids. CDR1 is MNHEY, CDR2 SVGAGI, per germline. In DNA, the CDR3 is TGTGCCAGCAGTTCTCCAGGCTCCTACGAGCAGTACTTC. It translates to CASSSPGSYEQYF.

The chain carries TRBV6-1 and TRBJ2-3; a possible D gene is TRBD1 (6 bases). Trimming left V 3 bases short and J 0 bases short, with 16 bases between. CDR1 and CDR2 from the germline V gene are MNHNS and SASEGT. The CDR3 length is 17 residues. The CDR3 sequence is CASSDVQGYPSTDTQYF. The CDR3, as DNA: TGTGCCAGCAGTGACGTACAGGGTTATCCTAGCACAGATACGCAGTATTTT.

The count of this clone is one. CDR3 residues: CASTPVGVAGMQETQYF. CDR3 sequence (DNA): TGTGCCAGCACACCGGTGGGAGTAGCGGGTATGCAAGAGACCCAGTACTTC. The rearrangement uses TRBV27 and TRBJ2-5; the match to TRBD2 covers 7 bases. The CDR3 has 17 residues. V shed 7 bases and J 2 bases; nucleotides not matched to a gene: 16. From germline, CDR1 is MNHEY and CDR2 SMNVEV (reference sequence).

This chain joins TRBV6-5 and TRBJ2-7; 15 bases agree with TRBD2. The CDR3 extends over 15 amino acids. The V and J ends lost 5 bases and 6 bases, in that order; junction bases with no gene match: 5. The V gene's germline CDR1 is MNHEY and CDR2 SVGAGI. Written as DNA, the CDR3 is TGTGCCAGCAGTCTAGAGGGACTAGCGGGAGGCGAGCAGTACTTC. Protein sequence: CASSLEGLAGGEQYF.

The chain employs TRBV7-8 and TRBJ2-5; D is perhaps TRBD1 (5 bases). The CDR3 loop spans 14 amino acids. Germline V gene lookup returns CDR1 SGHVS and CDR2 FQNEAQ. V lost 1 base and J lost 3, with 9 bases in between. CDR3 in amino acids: CASSLGDRKETQYF. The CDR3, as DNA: TGTGCCAGCAGCTTAGGTGACAGAAAAGAGACCCAGTACTTC.

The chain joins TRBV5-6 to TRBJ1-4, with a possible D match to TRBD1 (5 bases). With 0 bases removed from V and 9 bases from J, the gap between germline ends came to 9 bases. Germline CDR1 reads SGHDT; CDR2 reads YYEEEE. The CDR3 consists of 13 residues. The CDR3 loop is CASSLGQIQKLFF. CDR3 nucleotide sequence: TGTGCCAGCAGCTTGGGACAGATCCAAAAACTGTTTTTT.

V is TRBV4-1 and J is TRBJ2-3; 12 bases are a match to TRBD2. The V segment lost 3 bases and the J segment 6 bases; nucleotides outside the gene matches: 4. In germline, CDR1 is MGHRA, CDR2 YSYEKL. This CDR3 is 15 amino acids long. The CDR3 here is CASSQTSGGGDTQYF. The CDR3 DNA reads TGCGCCAGCAGCCAGACTAGCGGGGGCGGGGATACGCAGTATTTT.

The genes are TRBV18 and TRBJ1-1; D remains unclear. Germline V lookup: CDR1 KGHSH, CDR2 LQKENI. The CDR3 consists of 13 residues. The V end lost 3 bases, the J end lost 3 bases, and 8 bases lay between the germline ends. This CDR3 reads CASSPGLYTEAFF. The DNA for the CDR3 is TGTGCCAGCTCACCCGGGTTATACACTGAAGCTTTCTTT.

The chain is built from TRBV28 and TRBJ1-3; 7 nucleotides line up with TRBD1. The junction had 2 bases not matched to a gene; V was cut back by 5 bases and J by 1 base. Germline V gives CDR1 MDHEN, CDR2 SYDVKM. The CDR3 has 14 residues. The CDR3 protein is CASSQTGSGNTIYF. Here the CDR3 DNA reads TGTGCCAGCAGTCAGACAGGGTCTGGAAACACCATATATTTT.

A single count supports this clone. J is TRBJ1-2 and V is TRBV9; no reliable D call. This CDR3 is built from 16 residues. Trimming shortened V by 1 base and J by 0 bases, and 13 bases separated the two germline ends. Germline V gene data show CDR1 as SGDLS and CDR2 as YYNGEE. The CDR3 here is CASSVLDGPANYGYTF. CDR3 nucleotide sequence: TGTGCCAGCAGCGTATTAGACGGGCCAGCTAACTATGGCTACACCTTC.

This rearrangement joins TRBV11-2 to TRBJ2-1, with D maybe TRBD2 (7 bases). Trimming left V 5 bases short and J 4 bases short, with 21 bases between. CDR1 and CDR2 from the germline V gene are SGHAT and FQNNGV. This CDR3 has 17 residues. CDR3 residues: CASSPFGAGALYNEQFF. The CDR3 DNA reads TGTGCCAGCAGCCCCTTCGGGGCGGGGGCTTTATACAATGAGCAGTTCTTC.